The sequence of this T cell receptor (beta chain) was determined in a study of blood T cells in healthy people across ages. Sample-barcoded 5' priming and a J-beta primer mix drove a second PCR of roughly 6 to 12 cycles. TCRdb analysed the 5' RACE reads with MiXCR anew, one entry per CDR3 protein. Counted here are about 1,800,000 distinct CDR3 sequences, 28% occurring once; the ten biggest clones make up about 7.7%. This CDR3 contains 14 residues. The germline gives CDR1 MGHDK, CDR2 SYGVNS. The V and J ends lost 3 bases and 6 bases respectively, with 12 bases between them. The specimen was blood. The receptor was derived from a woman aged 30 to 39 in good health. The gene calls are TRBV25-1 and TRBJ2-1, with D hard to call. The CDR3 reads CASSDVVQSNEQFF. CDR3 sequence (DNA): TGTGCCAGCAGTGATGTCGTCCAGTCCAATGAGCAGTTCTTC.